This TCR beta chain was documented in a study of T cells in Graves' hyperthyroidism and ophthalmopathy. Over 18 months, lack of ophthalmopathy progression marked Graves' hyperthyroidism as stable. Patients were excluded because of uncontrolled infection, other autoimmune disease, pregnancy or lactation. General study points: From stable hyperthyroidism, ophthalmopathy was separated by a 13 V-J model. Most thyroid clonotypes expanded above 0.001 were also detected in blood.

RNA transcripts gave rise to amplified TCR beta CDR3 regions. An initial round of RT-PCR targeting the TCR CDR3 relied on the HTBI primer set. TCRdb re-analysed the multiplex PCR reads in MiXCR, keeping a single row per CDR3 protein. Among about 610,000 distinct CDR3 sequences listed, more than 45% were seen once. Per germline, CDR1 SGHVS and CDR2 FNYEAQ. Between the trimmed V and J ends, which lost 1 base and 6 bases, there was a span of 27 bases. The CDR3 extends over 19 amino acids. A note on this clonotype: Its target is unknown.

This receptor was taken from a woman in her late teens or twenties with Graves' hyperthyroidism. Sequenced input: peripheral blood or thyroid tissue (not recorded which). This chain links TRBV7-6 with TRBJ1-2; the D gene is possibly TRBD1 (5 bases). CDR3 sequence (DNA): TGTGCCAGCAGCTTAGATGTGGCGGGGGGTACAGGTGTCCCGAATGGCTACACCTTC. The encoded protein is CASSLDVAGGTGVPNGYTF.